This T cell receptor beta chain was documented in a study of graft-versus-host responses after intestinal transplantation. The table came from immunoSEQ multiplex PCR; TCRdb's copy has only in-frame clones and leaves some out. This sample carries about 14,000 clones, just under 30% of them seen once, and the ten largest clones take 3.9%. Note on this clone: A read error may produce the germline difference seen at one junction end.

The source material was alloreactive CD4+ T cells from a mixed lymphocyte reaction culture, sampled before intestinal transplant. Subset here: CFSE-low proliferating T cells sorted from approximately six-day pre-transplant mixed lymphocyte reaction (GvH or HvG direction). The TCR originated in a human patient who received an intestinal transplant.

The CDR3 nucleotides are TGTGCCAGCAGCCAATTGAAGACTAGCGGGAACTACAATGAGCGGTTCTTC. Translation: CASSQLKTSGNYNERFF. J is TRBJ2-1 and V is TRBV14; the match to TRBD2 covers 11 bases. Germline V gene data show CDR1 as SGHDN and CDR2 as FVKESK. This CDR3 has 17 residues. Filled out from reference TRBV14 and TRBJ2-1, the complete variable domain reads EAGVTQFPSHSVIEKGQTVTLRCDPISGHDNLYWYRRVMGKEIKFLLHFVKESKQDESGMPNNRFLAERTGGTYSTLKVQPAELEDSGVYFCASSQLKTSGNYNERFFGPGTRLTVL.